This T cell receptor beta chain stems from a study of T cells in Graves' hyperthyroidism and ophthalmopathy. The CDR3 extends over 15 amino acids. Germline V gene data show CDR1 as LGHNA and CDR2 as YNFKEQ. Trimming pared 0 bases from V and 0 bases from J, leaving 8 bases between. The study excluded patients with uncontrolled infection, other autoimmune disease, pregnancy or lactation. This clonotype was picked up a small number of times. The CDR3 regions of TCR beta were amplified from RNA transcripts. Carried out on the TCR CDR3, a first-round RT-PCR used the HTBI primer set. TCRdb re-called the multiplex PCR reads through MiXCR, storing one row per CDR3 protein. This sample has about 540,000 distinct CDR3 sequences, with 40% to 55% found just once.

This sequence originates from a woman aged 18 to 35 with Graves' hyperthyroidism. The rearrangement uses TRBV4-2 and TRBJ1-2; a possible D gene is TRBD1 (6 bases). Sequencing was done on a sample of peripheral blood or thyroid tissue (not recorded which). Here the CDR3 DNA reads TGTGCCAGCAGCCAAGAGACAGGAACTAACTATGGCTACACCTTC. Translation: CASSQETGTNYGYTF.